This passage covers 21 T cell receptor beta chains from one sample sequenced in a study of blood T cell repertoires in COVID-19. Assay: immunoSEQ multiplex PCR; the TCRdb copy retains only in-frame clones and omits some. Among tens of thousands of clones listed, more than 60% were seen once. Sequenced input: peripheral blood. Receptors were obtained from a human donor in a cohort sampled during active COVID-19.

The CDR3: CSVVAGALSPQYF. The CDR3 region has the DNA TGCAGCGTTGTAGCGGGAGCCTTGAGTCCGCAGTACTTC. V is TRBV29-1 and J is TRBJ2-7; 9 bases are a match to TRBD2. This CDR3 comprises 13 residues. Looked up from germline, CDR1 is SQVTM and CDR2 is ANQGSEA. Germline trimming cut 4 bases from V and 9 bases from J; bases unmatched to any gene: 10.

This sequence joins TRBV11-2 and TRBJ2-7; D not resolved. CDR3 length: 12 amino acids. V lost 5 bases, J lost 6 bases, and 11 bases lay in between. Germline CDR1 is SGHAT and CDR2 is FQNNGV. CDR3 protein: CASSLVQLEQYF. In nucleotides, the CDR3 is TGTGCCAGCAGCCTCGTACAGCTCGAGCAGTACTTC.

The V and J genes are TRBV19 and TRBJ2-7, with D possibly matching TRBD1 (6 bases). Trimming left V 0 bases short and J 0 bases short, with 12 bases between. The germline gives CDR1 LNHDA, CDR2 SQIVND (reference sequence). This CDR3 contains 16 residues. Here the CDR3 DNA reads TGTGCCAGTAGTATAGAGAGGACAGTGAGCTCCTACGAGCAGTACTTC. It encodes CASSIERTVSSYEQYF.

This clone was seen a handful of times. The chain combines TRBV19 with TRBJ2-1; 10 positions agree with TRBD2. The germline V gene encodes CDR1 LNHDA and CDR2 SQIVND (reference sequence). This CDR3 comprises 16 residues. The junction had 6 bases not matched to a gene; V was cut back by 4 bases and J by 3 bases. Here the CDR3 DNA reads TGTGCCAGTAGTACTAGGCTAGCGGGAGTCTACAATGAGCAGTTCTTC. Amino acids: CASSTRLAGVYNEQFF.

As DNA, the CDR3 is TGTGCCAGCAGCTTATGGGGGGGCGGGAGAGAGACCCAGTACTTC. It specifies CASSLWGGGRETQYF. The rearrangement uses TRBV7-2 and TRBJ2-5; a weak D match, TRBD2 (7 bases). CDR3 length: 15 amino acids. Trimming shortened V by 2 bases and J by 4 bases, and 14 bases separated the two germline ends. Germline-derived CDR1 and CDR2 are SGHTA and FQGNSA.

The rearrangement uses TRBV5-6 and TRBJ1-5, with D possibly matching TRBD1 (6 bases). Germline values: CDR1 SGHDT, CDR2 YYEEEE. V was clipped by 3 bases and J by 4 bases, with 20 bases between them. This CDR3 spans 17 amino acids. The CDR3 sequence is CASSSWGPPGLNQPQHF. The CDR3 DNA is TGTGCCAGCAGCTCGTGGGGGCCACCCGGATTAAATCAGCCCCAGCATTTT.

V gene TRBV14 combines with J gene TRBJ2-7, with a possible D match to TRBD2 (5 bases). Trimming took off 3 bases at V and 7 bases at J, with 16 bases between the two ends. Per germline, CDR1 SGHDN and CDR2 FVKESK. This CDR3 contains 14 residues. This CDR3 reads CASSHPMRAFEQYF. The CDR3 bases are TGTGCCAGCAGCCATCCCATGCGGGCTTTTGAGCAGTACTTC.

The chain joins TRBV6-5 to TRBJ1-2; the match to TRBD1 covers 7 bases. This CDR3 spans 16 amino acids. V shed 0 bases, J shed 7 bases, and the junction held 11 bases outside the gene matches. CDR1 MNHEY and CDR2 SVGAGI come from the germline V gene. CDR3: CASSYSYFGRGFGYTF. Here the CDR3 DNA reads TGTGCCAGCAGTTACTCGTATTTCGGCAGGGGGTTTGGCTACACCTTC.

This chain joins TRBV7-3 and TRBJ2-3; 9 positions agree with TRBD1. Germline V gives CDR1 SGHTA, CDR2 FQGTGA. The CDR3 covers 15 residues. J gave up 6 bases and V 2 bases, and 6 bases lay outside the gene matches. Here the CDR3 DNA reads TGTGCCAGCAGCTTATCAGGGACAGGGTCCGATACGCAGTATTTT. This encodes CASSLSGTGSDTQYF.

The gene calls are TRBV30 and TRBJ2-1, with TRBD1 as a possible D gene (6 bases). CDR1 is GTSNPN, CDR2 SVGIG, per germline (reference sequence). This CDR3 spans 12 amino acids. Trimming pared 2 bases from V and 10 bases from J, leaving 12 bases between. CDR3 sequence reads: CAWSYREREQFF. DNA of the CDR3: TGTGCCTGGAGTTACAGGGAAAGAGAGCAGTTCTTC.

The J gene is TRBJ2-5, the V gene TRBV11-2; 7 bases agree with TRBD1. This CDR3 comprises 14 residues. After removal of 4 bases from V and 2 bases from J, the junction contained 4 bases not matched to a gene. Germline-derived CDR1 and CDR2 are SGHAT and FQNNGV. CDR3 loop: CASSSGDSQETQYF. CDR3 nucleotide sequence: TGTGCCAGCAGCTCAGGGGACAGTCAAGAGACCCAGTACTTC.

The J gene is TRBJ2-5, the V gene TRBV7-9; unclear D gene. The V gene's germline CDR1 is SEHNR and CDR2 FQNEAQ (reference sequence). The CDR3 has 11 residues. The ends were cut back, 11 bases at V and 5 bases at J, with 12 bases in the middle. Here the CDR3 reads CAVGRRETQYF. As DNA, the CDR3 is TGTGCCGTTGGGCGCAGGGAGACCCAGTACTTC. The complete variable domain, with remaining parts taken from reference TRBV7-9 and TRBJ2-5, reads DTGVSQNPRHKITKRGQNVTFRCDPISEHNRLYWYRQTLGQGPEFLTYFQNEAQLEKSRLLSDRFSAERPKGSFSTLEIQRTEQGDSAMYLCAVGRRETQYFGPGTRLLVL.

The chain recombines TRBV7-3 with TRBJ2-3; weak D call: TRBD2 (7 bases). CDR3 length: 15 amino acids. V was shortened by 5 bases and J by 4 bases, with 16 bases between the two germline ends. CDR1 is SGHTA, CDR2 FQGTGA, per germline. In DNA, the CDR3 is TGTGCCAGCAGCCGAGGGGGGGCCGGAGCAGATACGCAGTATTTT. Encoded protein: CASSRGGAGADTQYF. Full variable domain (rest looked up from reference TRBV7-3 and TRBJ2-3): GAGVSQTPSNKVTEKGKYVELRCDPISGHTALYWYRQSLGQGPEFLIYFQGTGAADDSGLPNDRFFAVRPEGSVSTLKIQRTERGDSAVYLCASSRGGAGADTQYFGPGTRLTVL.

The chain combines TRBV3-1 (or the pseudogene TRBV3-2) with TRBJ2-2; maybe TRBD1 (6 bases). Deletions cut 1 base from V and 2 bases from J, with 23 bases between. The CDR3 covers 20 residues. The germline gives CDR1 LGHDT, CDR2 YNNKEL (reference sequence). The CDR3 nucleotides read TGTGCCAGCAGCCAAGGTTTCGGTGAGGTAAACAGGGATAACACCGGGGAGCTGTTTTTT. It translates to CASSQGFGEVNRDNTGELFF.

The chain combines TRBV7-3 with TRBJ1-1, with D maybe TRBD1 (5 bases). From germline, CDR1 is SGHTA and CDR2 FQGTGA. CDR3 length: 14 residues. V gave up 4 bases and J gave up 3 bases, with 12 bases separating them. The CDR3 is CASSWTGGDTEAFF. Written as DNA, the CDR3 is TGTGCCAGCAGCTGGACCGGGGGAGACACTGAAGCTTTCTTT.

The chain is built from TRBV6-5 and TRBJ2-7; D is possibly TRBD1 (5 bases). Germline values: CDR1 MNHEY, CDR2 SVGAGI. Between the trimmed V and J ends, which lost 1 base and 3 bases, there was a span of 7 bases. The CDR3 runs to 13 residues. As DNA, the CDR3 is TGTGCCAGCAGTTACTGGCAGGGCTACGAGCAGTACTTC. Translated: CASSYWQGYEQYF.

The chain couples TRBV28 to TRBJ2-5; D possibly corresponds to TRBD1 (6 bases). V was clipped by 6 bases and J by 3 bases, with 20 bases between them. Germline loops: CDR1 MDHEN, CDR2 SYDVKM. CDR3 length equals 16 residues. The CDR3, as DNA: TGTGCCAGCAGCCTACCGGCGGCAGGGGCAAAAGAGACCCAGTACTTC. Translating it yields CASSLPAAGAKETQYF.

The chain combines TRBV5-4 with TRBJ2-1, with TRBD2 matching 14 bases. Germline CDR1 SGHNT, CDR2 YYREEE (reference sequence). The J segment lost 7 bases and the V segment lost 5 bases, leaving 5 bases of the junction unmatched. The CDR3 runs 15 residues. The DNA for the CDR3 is TGTGCCAGCAGTCGCGGACTAGCGGGGGGTAATGAGCAGTTCTTC. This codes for CASSRGLAGGNEQFF.

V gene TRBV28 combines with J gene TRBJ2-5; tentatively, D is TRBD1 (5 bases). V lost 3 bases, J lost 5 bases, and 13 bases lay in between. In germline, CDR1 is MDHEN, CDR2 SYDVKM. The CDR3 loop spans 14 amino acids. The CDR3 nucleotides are TGTGCCAGCAGTTTCGCTGGGGCCTCGGAGACCCAGTACTTC. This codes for CASSFAGASETQYF.

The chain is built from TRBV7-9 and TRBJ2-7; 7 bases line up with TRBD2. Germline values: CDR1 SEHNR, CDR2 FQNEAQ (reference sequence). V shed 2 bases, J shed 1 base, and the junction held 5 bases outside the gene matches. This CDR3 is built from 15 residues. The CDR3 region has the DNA TGTGCCAGCAGCTTAATGGCTAGCGGTTCCTACGAGCAGTACTTC. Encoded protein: CASSLMASGSYEQYF.

CDR3 nucleotides: TGTGCCAGCAGCCTGGGACAGGCCGGCAATCAGCCCCAGCATTTT. This encodes CASSLGQAGNQPQHF. The V and J genes are TRBV2 and TRBJ1-5; TRBD1 agrees at 8 bases. The junction had 6 bases not matched to a gene; V was cut back by 6 bases and J by 2 bases. This CDR3 is built from 15 residues. CDR1 is SNHLY and CDR2 is FYNNEI in the germline V gene.